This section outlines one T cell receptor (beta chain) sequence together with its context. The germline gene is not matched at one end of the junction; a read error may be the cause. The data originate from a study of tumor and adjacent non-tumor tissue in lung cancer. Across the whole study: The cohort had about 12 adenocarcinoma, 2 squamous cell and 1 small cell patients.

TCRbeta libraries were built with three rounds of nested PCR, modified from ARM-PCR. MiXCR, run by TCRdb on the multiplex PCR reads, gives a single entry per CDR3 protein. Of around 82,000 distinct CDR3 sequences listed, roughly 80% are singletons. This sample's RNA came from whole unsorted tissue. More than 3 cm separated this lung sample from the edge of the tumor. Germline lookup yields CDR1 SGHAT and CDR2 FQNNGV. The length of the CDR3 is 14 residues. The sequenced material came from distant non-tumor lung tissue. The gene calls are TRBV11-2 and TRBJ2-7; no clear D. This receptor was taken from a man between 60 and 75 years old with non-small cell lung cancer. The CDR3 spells CANSLVSLSYEQYF. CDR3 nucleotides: TGTGCCAACAGCTTAGTATCTCTCTCCTACGAGCAGTACTTC.